The 30 T cell receptor beta chains reported below all come from one sample, sequenced in a study of T cells after yellow fever vaccination. Using its own MiXCR run on the 5' RACE reads, TCRdb lists one record per CDR3 protein. The sample contains 500,000 to 650,000 distinct CDR3 sequences, approximately 12% of which appear only once. The source material was PBMCs, sampled on the day of the yellow fever booster vaccination. The source is a man younger than 40 who received the YFV17D yellow fever vaccine.

This clonotype was counted only a few times. The chain employs TRBV7-8 and TRBJ2-2, with TRBD2 identical over 7 bases. After removal of 5 bases from V and 4 bases from J, the junction contained 10 bases not matched to a gene. The CDR3 loop spans 16 amino acids. Germline V gene sequence: CDR1 SGHVS, CDR2 FQNEAQ. The DNA for the CDR3 is TGTGCCAGCAGCGCCGAGTGGGGGGGGGTCACCGGGGAGCTGTTTTTT. It specifies CASSAEWGGVTGELFF.

The gene calls are TRBV20-1 and TRBJ2-7, with D unclear. Germline CDR1 is DFQATT and CDR2 is SNEGSKA (reference sequence). The CDR3 runs to 14 residues. Trimming stripped 1 base from V and 5 bases from J, with 15 bases between. The DNA for the CDR3 is TGCAGTGCTAGAGGTCGCCAGTTCTCTCACGAGCAGTACTTC. It is translated as CSARGRQFSHEQYF.

This clonotype was recorded a few times. The V and J genes are TRBV5-6 and TRBJ1-5, with D unclear. The CDR3 runs to 13 residues. Trimming took off 2 bases at V and 6 bases at J, with 9 bases between the two ends. Germline CDR1 reads SGHDT; CDR2 reads YYEEEE. CDR3 protein: CASSFQESQPQHF. The CDR3 DNA reads as TGTGCCAGCAGCTTCCAGGAGAGTCAGCCCCAGCATTTT.

The gene calls are TRBV28 and TRBJ2-1; the D gene is possibly TRBD2 (7 bases). The germline V and J ends were trimmed by 7 bases and 1 base, with 17 bases remaining between them. The CDR3 extends over 16 amino acids. CDR1 is MDHEN and CDR2 is SYDVKM in the germline V gene. The CDR3 reads CASTLGGGWSYNEQFF. CDR3 in DNA: TGTGCCAGCACCCTGGGAGGGGGGTGGTCCTACAATGAGCAGTTCTTC.

The chain joins TRBV4-3 to TRBJ2-7, with 11 bases matching TRBD2. There are 15 residues in the CDR3. Germline loops: CDR1 LGHNA, CDR2 YSLEER. With V trimmed by 3 bases and J by 0 bases, 1 base remained unmatched. The CDR3 nucleotides read TGCGCCAGCAGCCAGACTAGCGGGGACTCCTACGAGCAGTACTTC. It translates to CASSQTSGDSYEQYF.

The J gene is TRBJ2-2, the V gene TRBV20-1; perhaps TRBD1 as D (5 bases). This CDR3 comprises 14 residues. Per germline, CDR1 DFQATT and CDR2 SNEGSKA (reference sequence). Trimming cost V 3 bases and J 6 bases, with 14 bases left between them. DNA of the CDR3: TGCAGTGCTAGGCGGCAGGGTAACGCCGGGGAGCTGTTTTTT. It yields the protein CSARRQGNAGELFF.

This clonotype was seen only a few times. The CDR3 nucleotides read TGTGCCACCAGCAGAGGGGGGCGGACCTACGAGCAGTACTTC. As protein: CATSRGGRTYEQYF. V gene TRBV15 combines with J gene TRBJ2-7; the D gene is possibly TRBD1 (6 bases). The germline CDR1 and CDR2 sequences are LNHNV and YYDKDF (reference sequence). This CDR3 is built from 14 residues. V shed 1 base and J shed 2 bases, with 9 bases lying between them.

V gene TRBV5-4 combines with J gene TRBJ2-5, with unresolved D. With 0 bases removed from V and 0 bases from J, the gap between germline ends came to 6 bases. The CDR3 runs to 14 residues. Germline lookup yields CDR1 SGHNT and CDR2 YYREEE (reference sequence). The CDR3 sequence: CASSLVDYQETQYF. For the CDR3, the DNA is TGTGCCAGCAGCTTGGTAGACTACCAAGAGACCCAGTACTTC.

The chain recombines TRBV24-1 with TRBJ2-3; 11 bases match TRBD1. This CDR3 region has 15 residues. CDR1 is KGHDR, CDR2 SFDVKD, per germline. The trim removed 6 bases at V and 4 bases at J, leaving 5 bases unmatched. CDR3 DNA sequence: TGTGCCACCAGTTCCGGACAGGGGGCCCCAGATACGCAGTATTTT. Its translation is CATSSGQGAPDTQYF.

The chain is built from TRBV20-1 and TRBJ2-1; TRBD2 agrees at 8 bases. From germline, CDR1 is DFQATT and CDR2 SNEGSKA (reference sequence). The CDR3 consists of 14 residues. V lost 6 bases and J lost 3; bases outside the gene matches: 7. CDR3 region: CSAPRAGDYNEQFF. As DNA, the CDR3 is TGCAGTGCCCCCAGAGCGGGAGACTACAATGAGCAGTTCTTC.

There are many counts of this clonotype. The chain has TRBV10-3 and TRBJ2-5, with D perhaps being TRBD1 or TRBD2 (5 bases each). V dropped 6 bases and J dropped 2 bases, with 16 bases sitting between them. The length of the CDR3 is 15 residues. Looked up from germline, CDR1 is ENHRY and CDR2 is SYGVKD. The CDR3 spells CAISRDGNIQETQYF. The CDR3 DNA sequence: TGTGCCATCAGCAGGGACGGAAATATTCAAGAGACCCAGTACTTC.

This clonotype has just a few counts. The genes are TRBV20-1 and TRBJ2-2; D assignment may be TRBD1 or TRBD2 (5 bases each). Trimming pared 6 bases from V and 7 bases from J, leaving 18 bases between. This CDR3 comprises 14 residues. Germline values: CDR1 DFQATT, CDR2 SNEGSKA (reference sequence). The CDR3 sequence: CSARTKGRVGELFF. The CDR3 region has the DNA TGCAGTGCAAGGACAAAAGGGCGGGTCGGGGAGCTGTTTTTT.

This clonotype occurred a few times. This chain links TRBV29-1 with TRBJ2-7; D is perhaps TRBD2 (6 bases). CDR3 length: 14 residues. Germline V gene lookup returns CDR1 SQVTM and CDR2 ANQGSEA. Trimming pared 7 bases from V and 1 base from J, leaving 17 bases between. In nucleotides, the CDR3 is TGCAGCGCAGCCAGAGCGGGCCTTTCCTACGAGCAGTACTTC. Its protein product is CSAARAGLSYEQYF.

The rearrangement links TRBV7-9 to TRBJ2-5, with TRBD1 as a possible D gene (6 bases). Trimming shortened V by 6 bases and J by 4 bases, and 9 bases separated the two germline ends. The CDR3 has 12 amino acids. Germline CDR1 is SEHNR and CDR2 is FQNEAQ (reference sequence). CDR3 coding DNA: TGTGCCAGCAGAACAGGGACAGAGACCCAGTACTTC. The encoded protein is CASRTGTETQYF.

The genes are TRBV20-1 and TRBJ1-4, with D uncertain. The ends were cut back, 4 bases at V and 5 bases at J, with 11 bases in the middle. The V gene's germline CDR1 is DFQATT and CDR2 SNEGSKA (reference sequence). CDR3 length: 13 amino acids. CDR3 nucleotide sequence: TGCAGTGCTAATCCGACTACAAATGAAAAACTGTTTTTT. This translates into CSANPTTNEKLFF.

The chain recombines TRBV29-1 with TRBJ2-2, with TRBD2 identical over 9 bases. The CDR3 is 15 residues long. From germline, CDR1 is SQVTM and CDR2 ANQGSEA. The trim removed 2 bases at V and 1 base at J, leaving 2 bases unmatched. The CDR3 loop is CSVELTSGNTGELFF. Here the CDR3 DNA reads TGCAGCGTTGAATTGACTAGCGGGAACACCGGGGAGCTGTTTTTT.

A few counts support this clonotype. J is TRBJ2-7 and V is TRBV5-6; D unclear. Germline values: CDR1 SGHDT, CDR2 YYEEEE. Deletions cut 2 bases from V and 6 bases from J, with 15 bases between. CDR3 length: 14 residues. The CDR3 sequence is CASSFGVSVSEQYF. CDR3 bases: TGTGCCAGCAGCTTTGGGGTTTCCGTTTCCGAGCAGTACTTC. The full variable domain, completed using reference TRBV5-6 and TRBJ2-7, is DAGVTQSPTHLIKTRGQQVTLRCSPKSGHDTVSWYQQALGQGPQFIFQYYEEEERQRGNFPDRFSGHQFPNYSSELNVNALLLGDSALYLCASSFGVSVSEQYFGPGTRLTVT.

This clonotype was picked up a small number of times. V is TRBV20-1 and J is TRBJ2-1; TRBD2 aligns across 7 bases. CDR1 DFQATT and CDR2 SNEGSKA come from the germline V gene (reference sequence). Trimming cost V 0 bases and J 6 bases; bases outside gene matches: 8. The CDR3 is made up of 15 amino acids. CDR3 amino acids: CSARDLGEGRNEQFF. Here the CDR3 DNA reads TGCAGTGCTAGAGATCTGGGGGAGGGCCGCAATGAGCAGTTCTTC.

The table lists this clonotype with a count of one. The chain recombines TRBV29-1 with TRBJ2-6; no firm D call. V lost 6 bases, J lost 2 bases, and 11 bases lay in between. CDR1 and CDR2 from the germline V gene are SQVTM and ANQGSEA. This CDR3 region has 14 residues. The CDR3 loop is CSVLFAPGANVLTF. The CDR3 bases are TGCAGCGTCCTCTTTGCCCCTGGGGCCAACGTCCTGACTTTC.

This clonotype was observed a few times. The chain joins TRBV9 to TRBJ2-2, with 8 bases matching TRBD1. Germline V gene sequence: CDR1 SGDLS, CDR2 YYNGEE. J was trimmed by 7 bases and V by 2 bases; bases with no gene match: 4. CDR3 length: 14 residues. The CDR3 sequence: CASSVTGGVGELFF. In DNA form, the CDR3 reads TGTGCCAGCAGCGTCACAGGGGGTGTCGGGGAGCTGTTTTTT.

The table lists this clonotype with a few counts. The chain is built from TRBV9 and TRBJ2-7, with D possibly matching TRBD1 (6 bases). This CDR3 contains 15 residues. V was cut by 0 bases and J by 5 bases, with 15 bases left in between. CDR1 and CDR2 (germline): SGDLS, YYNGEE. The CDR3 sequence: CASSVAHTGPHEQYF. The DNA of the CDR3 is TGTGCCAGCAGCGTAGCCCACACAGGGCCCCACGAGCAGTACTTC.

The V and J genes are TRBV29-1 and TRBJ2-1; 9 bases fit TRBD2. Losses at the gene ends were 2 bases for V and 2 bases for J; bases not matched to a gene: 1. From germline, CDR1 is SQVTM and CDR2 ANQGSEA. The CDR3 runs 14 residues. CDR3 sequence reads: CSVELAGTYNEQFF. DNA of the CDR3: TGCAGCGTTGAACTAGCGGGAACCTACAATGAGCAGTTCTTC.

V is TRBV6-5 and J is TRBJ2-5, with TRBD2 matching 7 bases. The CDR3 totals 16 residues. V dropped 4 bases and J dropped 2; count of bases not matched to a gene: 10. The germline V gene encodes CDR1 MNHEY and CDR2 SVGAGI. CDR3 DNA: TGTGCCAGCAGTTCTCCAAAGCGGGATACTCAAGAGACCCAGTACTTC. It specifies CASSSPKRDTQETQYF.

The sample holds a few counts of this clonotype. The chain has TRBV18 and TRBJ2-5, with 12 bases fitting TRBD2. In germline, CDR1 is KGHSH, CDR2 LQKENI. The CDR3 sequence is 15 residues long. Trimming cost V 0 bases and J 6 bases; bases outside gene matches: 2. As DNA, the CDR3 is TGTGCCAGCTCACCACCGGGACTAGCGGGCCAGACCCAGTACTTC. Translated, it gives CASSPPGLAGQTQYF.

This rearrangement joins TRBV5-4 to TRBJ2-7, with 10 bases fitting TRBD2. The CDR3 contains 16 residues. The V gene end was trimmed by 2 bases and the J gene end by 7 bases; junction bases not matched to a gene: 12. The germline CDR1 and CDR2 sequences are SGHNT and YYREEE (reference sequence). CDR3 protein: CASSFSSGSSRLEQYF. For the CDR3, the DNA is TGTGCCAGCAGCTTTTCTAGCGGGAGCTCTCGCTTGGAGCAGTACTTC.

The chain has TRBV20-1 and TRBJ2-2; the match to TRBD2 covers 11 bases. Germline V lookup: CDR1 DFQATT, CDR2 SNEGSKA (reference sequence). The CDR3 spans 16 residues. V was clipped by 2 bases and J by 6 bases; unmatched bases: 8. The CDR3 sequence: CSARRQLAGVPGELFF. CDR3 DNA sequence: TGCAGTGCTAGACGCCAACTAGCGGGAGTGCCCGGGGAGCTGTTTTTT.

The CDR3 DNA sequence: TGTGCCATCAGTGGTGCCGGGATGCCCTACGAGCAGTACTTC. Translated, it gives CAISGAGMPYEQYF. The chain combines TRBV10-3 with TRBJ2-7, with D perhaps matching TRBD2 (5 bases). The V gene lost 4 bases and the J gene lost 2 bases, with 12 bases spanning the gap. The CDR3 covers 14 residues. Per germline, CDR1 ENHRY and CDR2 SYGVKD.

The chain joins TRBV5-6 to TRBJ2-2; D could derive from TRBD1 or TRBD2 (5 bases each). There are 15 residues in the CDR3. V was cut by 0 bases and J by 4 bases, with 10 bases left in between. Germline CDR1 reads SGHDT; CDR2 reads YYEEEE. For the CDR3, the DNA is TGTGCCAGCAGCTTGGCCGGGACCCGCACCGGGGAGCTGTTTTTT. This translates into CASSLAGTRTGELFF.

The rearrangement uses TRBV6-2 or TRBV6-3 and TRBJ2-1; 12 nucleotides match TRBD2. This CDR3 has 15 amino acids. The trim removed 0 bases at V and 7 bases at J, leaving 1 base unmatched. The germline CDR1 and CDR2 sequences are MNHEY and SVGEGT. CDR3 in DNA: TGTGCCAGCAGTTACTCAACTAGCGGGAGGAATGAGCAGTTCTTC. It translates to CASSYSTSGRNEQFF.

The J gene is TRBJ2-3, the V gene TRBV2; TRBD2 is a possible D gene (5 bases). CDR1 is SNHLY and CDR2 is FYNNEI in the germline V gene. Between the trimmed V and J ends, which lost 10 bases and 3 bases, there was a span of 17 bases. The CDR3 runs 14 residues. Here the CDR3 reads CATELLSATDTQYF. Here the CDR3 DNA reads TGTGCCACCGAGCTCCTTAGCGCGACAGATACGCAGTATTTT.